Presented here are 8 T cell receptor beta chains from one specimen sequenced in a study of blood T cell repertoires in COVID-19. TCRdb keeps only in-frame clones here, not all; method: immunoSEQ multiplex PCR. Of 270,000 or so clones listed, 86% are singletons. The sample taken for sequencing was peripheral blood. These receptors originate from a middle-aged man with active or convalescent COVID-19.

The V and J genes are TRBV25-1 and TRBJ1-5; tentative D call: TRBD1 (5 bases). V was clipped by 8 bases and J by 0 bases, with 5 bases between them. The CDR3 runs 12 residues. Per the germline V gene, CDR1 is MGHDK and CDR2 is SYGVNS. The CDR3 region has the DNA TGTGCCAGCCAGGGTAGCAATCAGCCCCAGCATTTT. This gives the protein CASQGSNQPQHF.

This chain joins TRBV29-1 and TRBJ2-3; perhaps TRBD1 as D (6 bases). The CDR3 is 14 residues long. CDR1 is SQVTM and CDR2 is ANQGSEA in the germline V gene. The V and J ends lost 1 base and 4 bases respectively, with 12 bases between them. The CDR3 region is CSVEGRGYADTQYF. The CDR3 DNA is TGCAGCGTTGAAGGCAGGGGCTACGCAGATACGCAGTATTTT.

V gene TRBV7-9 combines with J gene TRBJ1-2; D may be TRBD1 (5 bases). CDR3 length: 13 amino acids. Between the trimmed V and J ends, which lost 5 bases and 4 bases, there was a span of 11 bases. Germline CDR1 and CDR2: SEHNR and FQNEAQ (reference sequence). CDR3 sequence reads: CASSPGGTYGYTF. The CDR3 DNA reads as TGTGCCAGCAGCCCGGGGGGTACCTATGGCTACACCTTC.

V and J are TRBV28 and TRBJ2-2; 10 bases line up with TRBD1. Germline V gene lookup returns CDR1 MDHEN and CDR2 SYDVKM. This CDR3 is built from 16 residues. V was clipped by 7 bases and J by 7 bases; unmatched bases: 12. CDR3 amino acids: CASTHRGQGLIGELFF. CDR3 nucleotide sequence: TGTGCCAGCACCCATCGGGGACAGGGGTTAATCGGGGAGCTGTTTTTT.

This chain joins TRBV11-3 and TRBJ2-1; D unresolved. The CDR3 has 13 amino acids. V shed 8 bases and J shed 5 bases, with 13 bases lying between them. The germline V gene encodes CDR1 SGHNT and CDR2 YENEEA. The CDR3 bases are TGTGCCAGCGAGACTGGTAATGACAATGAGCAGTTCTTC. Translation: CASETGNDNEQFF.

This clone was seen once. This chain uses TRBV5-1 with TRBJ1-2, with 8 bases lining up with TRBD1. The CDR3 consists of 15 residues. Unmatched junction bases numbered 9, after V lost 4 bases and J lost 4 bases. Germline CDR1 SGHRS, CDR2 YFSETQ. CDR3: CASSGKGQVGYGYTF. CDR3 DNA: TGCGCCAGCAGCGGAAAGGGACAGGTGGGCTATGGCTACACCTTC.

V is TRBV14 and J is TRBJ2-1, with 8 positions matching TRBD1. The length of the CDR3 is 15 residues. After removal of 4 bases from V and 1 base from J, the junction contained 3 bases not matched to a gene. The germline gives CDR1 SGHDN, CDR2 FVKESK. This chain's CDR3 is CASSPQGASYNEQFF. CDR3 DNA sequence: TGTGCCAGCAGCCCCCAGGGGGCGTCCTACAATGAGCAGTTCTTC. Combining the CDR3 with reference TRBV14 and TRBJ2-1 gives the whole variable domain EAGVTQFPSHSVIEKGQTVTLRCDPISGHDNLYWYRRVMGKEIKFLLHFVKESKQDESGMPNNRFLAERTGGTYSTLKVQPAELEDSGVYFCASSPQGASYNEQFFGPGTRLTVL.

This chain connects TRBV14 to TRBJ2-7; 9 bases are a match to TRBD2. With V trimmed by 5 bases and J by 10 bases, 9 bases remained unmatched. CDR1 is SGHDN and CDR2 is FVKESK in the germline V gene. This CDR3 has 13 residues. The CDR3 is CASSKALAGQQYF. DNA for the CDR3: TGTGCCAGCAGCAAAGCCCTAGCGGGGCAACAGTACTTC.